The 24 T cell receptor beta chains below were found in one sample sequenced in a study of shared clonotypes between healthy human individuals. Selected positively for CCR7 and CD45RO-negative, naive CD8 cells excluded terminally differentiated effector memory CD45RA+ cells. Repertoires were generated with immunoSEQ multiplex PCR, while TCRdb's copy carries only in-frame clones and drops some. The table shows 560,000 or so clones, with about 96% occurring only once. Material: naive CD8+ T cells sorted from blood. These receptors were taken from a woman younger than 45 in good health.

The rearrangement links TRBV18 to TRBJ2-1; TRBD2 agrees at 11 bases. CDR1 and CDR2 from the germline V gene are KGHSH and LQKENI. Trimming removed 10 bases from V and 8 bases from J; junction bases left unmatched: 10. The CDR3 consists of 14 residues. The CDR3 region has the DNA TGTGCCACTGGACCGGGACTAGCGGCCTATGAGCAGTTCTTC. Translating it yields CATGPGLAAYEQFF. Based on the CDR3 plus reference TRBV18 and TRBJ2-1, the full variable domain is NAGVMQNPRHLVRRRGQEARLRCSPMKGHSHVYWYRQLPEEGLKFMVYLQKENIIDESGMPKERFSAEFPKEGPSILRIQQVVRGDSAAYFCATGPGLAAYEQFFGPGTRLTVL.

The chain employs TRBV27 and TRBJ1-5, with D unresolved. The CDR3 runs 14 residues. The V and J ends lost 2 bases and 5 bases respectively, with 10 bases between them. The germline V gene encodes CDR1 MNHEY and CDR2 SMNVEV (reference sequence). CDR3 nucleotide sequence: TGTGCCAGCAGTTTAAGGGCAGGCCATCAGCCCCAGCATTTT. Its translation is CASSLRAGHQPQHF.

The rearrangement joins TRBV10-1 to TRBJ1-4; D unclear. V lost 1 base and J 7 bases, leaving 16 bases between the germline ends. Germline CDR1 WNHNN, CDR2 SYGVQD (reference sequence). The CDR3 sequence is 16 residues long. The CDR3 DNA reads as TGCGCCAGCAGTGAGTTCCCAGCAGTTAATGGTGAAAAACTGTTTTTT. Its translation is CASSEFPAVNGEKLFF.

The chain joins TRBV29-1 to TRBJ2-1; tentative D call: TRBD2 (5 bases). Germline loops: CDR1 SQVTM, CDR2 ANQGSEA. The germline V and J ends were trimmed by 7 bases and 6 bases, with 13 bases remaining between them. The CDR3 spans 12 residues. CDR3 in amino acids: CSELKGLNEQFF. CDR3 DNA: TGCAGCGAACTCAAAGGACTCAATGAGCAGTTCTTC.

The chain has TRBV19 and TRBJ2-3, with 8 positions matching TRBD2. Germline V lookup: CDR1 LNHDA, CDR2 SQIVND (reference sequence). V lost 11 bases to trimming and J lost 0 bases; unmatched junction nucleotides: 13. The CDR3 is 16 residues long. In DNA form, the CDR3 reads TGTGCCGCGTCGTCAATTAGCGGGACTAGCACAGATACGCAGTATTTT. Encoded protein: CAASSISGTSTDTQYF.

V is TRBV9 and J is TRBJ2-5, with 9 bases fitting TRBD2. The end of the DNA aligns better with TRBJ2-7, so the J call may be wrong. Germline loops: CDR1 SGDLS, CDR2 YYNGEE. The CDR3 is 15 amino acids. The CDR3 region is CASSAGSGRTYEQYF. The DNA for the CDR3 is TGTGCCAGCAGCGCAGGGAGCGGGAGGACCTACGAGCAGTACTTC.

The chain is built from TRBV4-1 and TRBJ2-7; D gene uncertain. V was pared by 3 bases and J by 2 bases, with 11 bases between. This CDR3 comprises 14 residues. Looked up from germline, CDR1 is MGHRA and CDR2 is YSYEKL. This CDR3 reads CASSQAPQTYEQYF. The CDR3 DNA reads as TGCGCCAGCAGCCAGGCCCCTCAGACCTACGAGCAGTACTTC.

The V and J genes are TRBV7-9 and TRBJ1-3; D is perhaps TRBD1 (6 bases). This CDR3 comprises 17 residues. Germline loops: CDR1 SEHNR, CDR2 FQNEAQ (reference sequence). Trimming removed 2 bases at V and 0 bases at J, with 14 bases between. CDR3 sequence: CASSLPPGAFSGNTIYF. In DNA form, the CDR3 reads TGTGCCAGCAGCTTACCCCCAGGGGCCTTCTCTGGAAACACCATATATTTT.

The chain is built from TRBV2 and TRBJ2-2, with no clear D. Germline CDR1 is SNHLY and CDR2 is FYNNEI. Trimming shortened V by 5 bases and J by 0 bases, and 4 bases separated the two germline ends. CDR3 length equals 13 residues. CDR3: CASSHSNTGELFF. The CDR3 DNA is TGTGCCAGCAGTCACTCGAACACCGGGGAGCTGTTTTTT.

This sequence joins TRBV27 and TRBJ2-5, with 8 bases aligning to TRBD1. Germline V gene sequence: CDR1 MNHEY, CDR2 SMNVEV (reference sequence). The CDR3 loop spans 14 amino acids. The trim removed 4 bases at V and 4 bases at J, leaving 5 bases unmatched. CDR3 nucleotides: TGTGCCAGCAGTTCGACAGGGGTGGGAGAGACCCAGTACTTC. Protein sequence: CASSSTGVGETQYF.

This chain uses TRBV7-9 with TRBJ2-1; 9 bases align to TRBD1. The J segment lost 3 bases and the V segment lost 2 bases, leaving 2 bases of the junction unmatched. There are 15 residues in the CDR3. Germline-derived CDR1 and CDR2 are SEHNR and FQNEAQ (reference sequence). The CDR3 DNA is TGTGCCAGCAGCTTAACAGGGGGCGACTACAATGAGCAGTTCTTC. Amino acid sequence: CASSLTGGDYNEQFF.

The genes are TRBV19 and TRBJ2-7, with a weak D call TRBD2 (6 bases). The CDR3 has 14 residues. CDR1 LNHDA and CDR2 SQIVND come from the germline V gene (reference sequence). V was shortened by 1 base and J by 7 bases, with 14 bases between the two germline ends. This CDR3 reads CASSIGGRGNEQYF. The CDR3 DNA is TGTGCCAGTAGTATAGGTGGACGGGGGAATGAGCAGTACTTC.

This chain links TRBV4-1 with TRBJ2-5, with unresolved D. The DNA end favors TRBJ2-7, so the J call may be wrong. CDR3 size: 15 residues. The germline CDR1 and CDR2 sequences are MGHRA and YSYEKL. CDR3 DNA sequence: TGCGCCAGCAGCCAAGATACGGGTCCTCTCTACGAGCAGTACTTC. It yields the protein CASSQDTGPLYEQYF.

CDR3 coding DNA: TGTGCCAGCTATACAGTCCAAGAGACCCAGTACTTC. Translated: CASYTVQETQYF. This rearrangement joins TRBV2 to TRBJ2-5; D unresolved. The germline V gene has CDR1 SNHLY and CDR2 FYNNEI. This CDR3 spans 12 amino acids. The V end was cut by 8 bases, the J end by 1 base, with 8 bases between.

V and J are TRBV5-6 and TRBJ1-1, with TRBD1 as a possible D gene (5 bases). The V gene's germline CDR1 is SGHDT and CDR2 YYEEEE. The CDR3 spans 15 residues. V lost 4 bases, J lost 5 bases, and 18 bases lay in between. CDR3 in amino acids: CASSGQGVSGTEAFF. The CDR3 DNA sequence: TGTGCCAGCAGCGGACAAGGGGTATCTGGGACTGAAGCTTTCTTT.

This chain joins TRBV5-3 and TRBJ1-2; D is uncertain. TRBV5-3 is given ORF status, its function remaining uncertain. Trimming removed 8 bases at V and 8 bases at J, with 16 bases between. The CDR3 runs 12 residues. CDR3 in DNA: TGTGCCAGCACCTCCAGGAGGCGGGGCTACACCTTC. Amino acids: CASTSRRRGYTF.

The rearrangement links TRBV2 to TRBJ1-4; D remains unclear. The germline V gene has CDR1 SNHLY and CDR2 FYNNEI. The CDR3 is 10 residues long. The V end was cut by 7 bases, the J end by 8 bases, with 5 bases between. DNA for the CDR3: TGTGCCAGCATCCGGGAAAAACTGTTTTTT. Residues: CASIREKLFF.

This chain uses TRBV6-1 with TRBJ1-4; 8 bases fit TRBD1. This CDR3 region has 17 residues. V lost 0 bases and J lost 8; bases outside the gene matches: 11. The germline CDR1 and CDR2 sequences are MNHNS and SASEGT. The CDR3 protein is CASSEALNRGVMEKLFF. CDR3 coding DNA: TGTGCCAGCAGTGAAGCCCTTAACAGGGGGGTGATGGAAAAACTGTTTTTT.

V usage is TRBV19 and J usage is TRBJ2-7; the D gene is possibly TRBD2 (5 bases). V lost 5 bases and J lost 2, with 16 bases in between. The CDR3 is 15 amino acids. Germline V gives CDR1 LNHDA, CDR2 SQIVND (reference sequence). CDR3: CASSLSGTRTYEQYF. CDR3 in DNA: TGTGCCAGTAGTTTGAGCGGAACCCGAACCTACGAGCAGTACTTC. Variable domain in full (rest from reference TRBV19 and TRBJ2-7): DGGITQSPKYLFRKEGQNVTLSCEQNLNHDAMYWYRQDPGQGLRLIYYSQIVNDFQKGDIAEGYSVSREKKESFPLTVTSAQKNPTAFYLCASSLSGTRTYEQYFGPGTRLTVT.

CDR3 sequence reads: CASSLSYGNTEAFF. The CDR3 DNA sequence: TGTGCCAGCAGTTTATCATACGGGAACACTGAAGCTTTCTTT. V is TRBV27 and J is TRBJ1-1; D is unresolved. The germline V gene encodes CDR1 MNHEY and CDR2 SMNVEV (reference sequence). The CDR3 is made up of 14 amino acids. V gave up 0 bases and J gave up 1 base, with 6 bases separating them.

The CDR3 is CASSGLAGGPGETQYF. CDR3 nucleotide sequence: TGCGCCAGCAGCGGCCTAGCGGGAGGGCCGGGAGAGACCCAGTACTTC. The J gene is TRBJ2-5, the V gene TRBV5-1; 12 bases line up with TRBD2. V gave up 4 bases and J gave up 4 bases; unmatched junction bases: 8. The CDR3 runs 16 residues. From germline, CDR1 is SGHRS and CDR2 YFSETQ.

The chain joins TRBV6-1 to TRBJ2-7; possibly TRBD2 for D (6 bases). Germline V lookup: CDR1 MNHNS, CDR2 SASEGT. V was shortened by 4 bases and J by 3 bases, with 19 bases between the two germline ends. This CDR3 is built from 16 residues. CDR3 bases: TGTGCCAGCAGTGGGCCGGAGGGAGGCGTATACTACGAGCAGTACTTC. It yields the protein CASSGPEGGVYYEQYF.

This chain uses TRBV28 with TRBJ2-3; 11 bases match TRBD2. This CDR3 spans 17 amino acids. Germline V gene lookup returns CDR1 MDHEN and CDR2 SYDVKM. J was trimmed by 3 bases and V by 3 bases; bases with no gene match: 8. The CDR3 bases are TGTGCCAGCAGTTTCGAACTAGCGGGAGAAGGGACAGATACGCAGTATTTT. It yields the protein CASSFELAGEGTDTQYF.

This clone appeared once. The chain has TRBV7-9 and TRBJ1-1; D unresolved. Germline V gives CDR1 SEHNR, CDR2 FQNEAQ (reference sequence). V shed 5 bases and J shed 2 bases, with 9 bases lying between them. This CDR3 comprises 13 residues. CDR3 nucleotides: TGTGCCAGCAGCGACGGTCCTAACACTGAAGCTTTCTTT. Amino acid sequence: CASSDGPNTEAFF.